A selection of T cell receptor beta chains follows, all from one sample in a study of shared clonotypes between healthy human individuals. The data were produced by immunoSEQ multiplex PCR, yet TCRdb's version contains in-frame clones alone and is incomplete. The data hold some 1,900,000 clones, with about 95% observed a single time. The sample taken for sequencing was naive CD8+ T cells sorted from blood. The receptor source for this set is a young man in good health. CDR3s include the opening cysteine and the closing phenylalanine or tryptophan. The order of the fields is D gene, J gene, V gene, clone size, CDR3 DNA, CDR3 protein. The D gene is left open where the match is weak. The size of a clone is reported for some rows only, either as once, few or many, or as a class for expanded clones.

NA	TRBJ1-1	TRBV25-1	NA	TGTGCCAGCAGTGCGGCCACAGGGACGCGGGCTTTCTTT	CASSAATGTRAFF
NA	TRBJ2-2	TRBV27	NA	TGTGCCAGCAGTTCTATCCTCATAACCGGGGAGCTGTTTTTT	CASSSILITGELFF
TRBD2	TRBJ2-7	TRBV6-5	NA	TGTGCCAGCAGTTCCCCCCGGGAGGGATCCTACGAGCAGTACTTC	CASSSPREGSYEQYF
TRBD2	TRBJ2-1	TRBV29-1	NA	TGCAGCGTTGTTGGAACTAGCGGCTTCTCCAATGAGCAGTTCTTC	CSVVGTSGFSNEQFF
NA	TRBJ1-1	TRBV30	NA	TGTGCCTGCCACGGCTGTGTGCTAGACAACACTGAAGCTTTCTTT	CACHGCVLDNTEAFF
NA	TRBJ1-3	TRBV19	NA	TGTGCCAGTACCCGGGGAGGAGACAACCGAAACACCATATATTTT	CASTRGGDNRNTIYF
NA	TRBJ2-5	TRBV2	NA	TGTGCCAGCAGTGAAGGCCTACAAGAGACCCAGTACTTC	CASSEGLQETQYF
NA	TRBJ2-7	TRBV5-1	NA	TGCGCCAGCAGCTTGTGGCAGGGAATCGACGAGCAGTACTTC	CASSLWQGIDEQYF
NA	TRBJ1-2	TRBV7-2	NA	TGTGCCAGCAGCCCCGTCCCTAACTCTAACTATGGCTACACCTTC	CASSPVPNSNYGYTF
NA	TRBJ2-6	TRBV9	NA	TGTGCCAGCAGCGTTTACAGCTCTGGGGCCAACGTCCTGACTTTC	CASSVYSSGANVLTF
NA	TRBJ1-3	TRBV23-1	once	TGCGCCAGCACCGACATACAGGGACTGGGAAACACCATATATTTT	CASTDIQGLGNTIYF
NA	TRBJ2-3	TRBV6-4	NA	TGTGCCAGCAGTGACTCGATTGGAGGAGATACGCAGTATTTT	CASSDSIGGDTQYF
NA	TRBJ2-7	TRBV2	NA	TGTGCCAGCAGTGATGAAGGAGCAGGGCGCTACGAGCAGTACTTC	CASSDEGAGRYEQYF
NA	TRBJ1-2	TRBV7-9	NA	TGTGCCAGCAGCTTAGGGGACGGGCCTAGGACCTTC	CASSLGDGPRTF
TRBD1	TRBJ2-3	TRBV9	NA	TGTGCCAGCAGCGAGGGACAGTCCACAGATACGCAGTATTTT	CASSEGQSTDTQYF
TRBD2	TRBJ2-7	TRBV6-6	NA	TGTGCCAGCAGCCAAGGGACTAGCTACGAGCAGTACTTC	CASSQGTSYEQYF
NA	TRBJ2-2	TRBV10-1	NA	TGCGCCAGCAGTGAGCCCGTCCTCGGGACCGACAACACCGGGGAGCTGTTTTTT	CASSEPVLGTDNTGELFF
NA	TRBJ2-2	TRBV16	NA	TGTGCCAGCAGCCAATCTCTCGTAACCGGGGAGCTGTTTTTT	CASSQSLVTGELFF
NA	TRBJ2-3	TRBV6-6	NA	TGTGCCAGCGCCCACCTGGGCGTAGATACGCAGTATTTT	CASAHLGVDTQYF
NA	TRBJ1-1	TRBV28	NA	TGTGCCAGTCGGCATGGGTATGAAGCTTTCTTT	CASRHGYEAFF
TRBD1	TRBJ2-5	TRBV10-3	NA	TGTGCCATCAGTGATGACAGGGAAGAGACCCAGTACTTC	CAISDDREETQYF
TRBD1	TRBJ2-7	TRBV28	NA	TGTGCCAGCAGTTTATATCGCCAGGGGGTGGACCAAACTTCCTTC	CASSLYRQGVDQTSF
NA	TRBJ2-6	TRBV27	NA	TGTGCCAGCAGTCCTTACTCTGGGGCCAACGTCCTGACTTTC	CASSPYSGANVLTF
TRBD2	TRBJ2-3	TRBV19	NA	TGTGCCAGTAGTATGCGTCCGGGGGGGCGGAGAGATACGCAGTATTTT	CASSMRPGGRRDTQYF
TRBD1	TRBJ2-2	TRBV28	NA	TGTGCCAGCAGTTTGGGACAGGGGAAGGCCATCACCGGGGAGCTGTTTTTT	CASSLGQGKAITGELFF
NA	TRBJ2-1	TRBV4-3	NA	TGCGCCAGCTCTCCCGGGGTAGCGGATTACAATGAGCAGTTCTTC	CASSPGVADYNEQFF
TRBD2	TRBJ2-2	TRBV4-1	NA	TGCGCCAGCAGCCAAGATCTGCGGGAGGAAGCGAACACCGGGGAGCTGTTTTTT	CASSQDLREEANTGELFF
NA	TRBJ1-2	TRBV7-9	NA	TGTGCCAGCAGCTTAGCGGACAGATATGGCTACACCTTC	CASSLADRYGYTF
NA	TRBJ1-5	TRBV6-1	NA	TGTGCCAGCAGGCCCATAGATAGCAATCAGCCCCAGCATTTT	CASRPIDSNQPQHF
TRBD1	TRBJ1-1	TRBV6-6	NA	TGTGCCAGCAGTCCACGGGACAGGGCGGGCACTGAAGCTTTCTTT	CASSPRDRAGTEAFF
TRBD1	TRBJ1-6	TRBV4-3	NA	TGCGCCAGCAGCCCCGGGACAGGGGCACCCCTCCACTTT	CASSPGTGAPLHF
NA	TRBJ1-6	TRBV27	NA	TGTGCCAGACCACAGGGTAAAGGTCTTTCGCCCCTCCACTTT	CARPQGKGLSPLHF
NA	TRBJ2-7	TRBV30	NA	TGTGCCTGCCGACAGCGGACCCGTTACGAGCAGTACTTC	CACRQRTRYEQYF
TRBD2	TRBJ2-7	TRBV7-2	NA	TGTGCCAGCAGCCGGGGACTAGCCCCCTACGAGCAGTACTTC	CASSRGLAPYEQYF
NA	TRBJ2-5	TRBV9	NA	TGTGCCAGCAGCGGACTAGTAGAGACCCAGTACTTC	CASSGLVETQYF
NA	TRBJ2-3	TRBV11-2	NA	TGTGCCAGCAGCGAAGAAGGGGCGGGTGGCACAGATACGCAGTATTTT	CASSEEGAGGTDTQYF
NA	TRBJ2-7	TRBV27	few	TGTGCCAGCAGTTTGCAGGGAGCCTACGAGCAGTACTTC	CASSLQGAYEQYF
NA	TRBJ1-1	TRBV7-6	NA	TGTGCCAGCAGCTTAGGTAGTGAAGCTTTCTTT	CASSLGSEAFF
NA	TRBJ2-7	TRBV30	once	TGTGCCTGGAGCCAGGGGACCCCCTACGAGCAGTACTTC	CAWSQGTPYEQYF
TRBD1	TRBJ1-2	TRBV14	NA	TGTGCCAGCAGCCCGACGCAGGGGGGTTCTTATGGCTACACCTTC	CASSPTQGGSYGYTF
NA	TRBJ2-5	TRBV30	NA	TGTGCCTGGAGTGTAGGGGCAGAAGAGACCCAGTACTTC	CAWSVGAEETQYF
NA	TRBJ1-4	TRBV9	once	TGTGCCAGCAGCGTAGGCCTCGAAGTTAATGAAAAACTGTTTTTT	CASSVGLEVNEKLFF
TRBD1	TRBJ2-1	TRBV13	NA	TGTGCCAGCAGCCCGAGACAGGGGGCGGTTGAGCAGTTCTTC	CASSPRQGAVEQFF
TRBD2	TRBJ2-3	TRBV2	NA	TGTGCCAGCAGTGAAATTGCTAGCGGGGGCCTCACAGATACGCAGTATTTT	CASSEIASGGLTDTQYF
TRBD2	TRBJ2-5	TRBV11-2	NA	TGTGCCAGCAGCTTATTGACGGGAGCGGGACAGTACTTC	CASSLLTGAGQYF
NA	TRBJ2-2	TRBV6-5	NA	TGTGCCAGCACCCCCCGAGGGACCAACGGGGAGCTGTTTTTT	CASTPRGTNGELFF
NA	TRBJ1-1	TRBV19	NA	TGTGCCAGTAGTATTGATGGAGTAGAAGCTTTCTTT	CASSIDGVEAFF
NA	TRBJ1-1	TRBV9	few	TGTGCCAGCAGCGTAGAAGGCAGAAGTGAAGCTTTCTTT	CASSVEGRSEAFF
TRBD2	TRBJ2-3	TRBV5-1	NA	TGCGCCAGCAGCTTGGGAGACCCGGGACTAGCGGGATATACGCAGTATTTT	CASSLGDPGLAGYTQYF
NA	TRBJ2-7	TRBV5-6	NA	TGTGCCAGCAGCGTAGGAGGGCCTCTTTACGAGCAGTACTTC	CASSVGGPLYEQYF
TRBD2	TRBJ2-7	TRBV4-3	NA	TGCGCCAGCAGCCAAGATGGACGGGGACTACCTATTTACGAGCAGTACTTC	CASSQDGRGLPIYEQYF
TRBD2	TRBJ2-3	TRBV7-6	NA	TGTGCCAGCAGCTTAGGGGTAGCGGCTAGCGGGGGCCACACAGATACGCAGTATTTT	CASSLGVAASGGHTDTQYF
NA	TRBJ2-5	TRBV7-8	NA	TGTGCCAGCAGCTTATATAGGGAGTCGTTGGAGACCCAGTACTTC	CASSLYRESLETQYF
TRBD1	TRBJ2-7	TRBV5-1	NA	TGCGCCAGCAGCTTGGCGGCAGGGGGACCCTACGAGCAGTACTTC	CASSLAAGGPYEQYF